The TCR beta chain under discussion was sequenced for a study of blood T cell repertoires in COVID-19. Study context: Samples representing acute and convalescent COVID-19 were sourced from the United States, Italy and Spain. In each case, the material was cDNA or gDNA derived from T cells, B-cell-depleted T cells, or PBMCs.

The CDR3 covers 13 residues. Between the trimmed V and J ends, which lost 5 bases and 0 bases, there was a span of 8 bases. Per the germline V gene, CDR1 is MGHRA and CDR2 is YSYEKL. The authors' processing: It was from reference gene primer amplification that nucleated cell counts were estimated. Libraries were prepared by immunoSEQ multiplex PCR; TCRdb keeps only in-frame clonotypes and omits some of them. That table gives V, J and clone size, and the DNA gave D and trimming. This table has 90,000 to 130,000 clones, approximately 65% appearing once. This receptor was identified in a woman aged 55-69 years with acute or convalescent COVID-19. What was sequenced was peripheral blood. The chain joins TRBV4-1 to TRBJ2-7; maybe TRBD1 (5 bases). The CDR3 sequence: CASSTDSSYEQYF. CDR3 nucleotides: TGCGCCAGCAGCACAGACAGCTCCTACGAGCAGTACTTC.